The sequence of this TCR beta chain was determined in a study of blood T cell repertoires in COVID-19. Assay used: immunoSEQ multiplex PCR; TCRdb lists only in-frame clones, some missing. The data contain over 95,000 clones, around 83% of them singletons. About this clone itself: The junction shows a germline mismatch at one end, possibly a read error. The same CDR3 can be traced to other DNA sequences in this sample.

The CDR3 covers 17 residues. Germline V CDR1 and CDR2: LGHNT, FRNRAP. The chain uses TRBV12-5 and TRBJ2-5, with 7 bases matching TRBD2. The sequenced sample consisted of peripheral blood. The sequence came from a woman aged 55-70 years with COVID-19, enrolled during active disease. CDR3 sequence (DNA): TGTGCTTGTGGTTTGGGGGGGACCGGAGGGCAACAAGAGACCCAGTACTTC. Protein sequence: CACGLGGTGGQQETQYF.